This T cell receptor beta chain was captured in a study of blood T cell repertoires in COVID-19. Study at large: T cells, B-cell-depleted T cells, or PBMCs provided the cDNA or gDNA that served as material.

Clones were read by immunoSEQ multiplex PCR, and TCRdb kept only the in-frame ones, dropping some. The top ten hold under 8.5% of the sample, which has around 85,000 clones, about 82% seen once. The CDR3 totals 15 residues. Looked up from germline, CDR1 is SGHTA and CDR2 is FQGNSA. Deletions cut 1 base from V and 2 bases from J, with 11 bases between. This TCR was recovered from a man aged 45 to 65 with active COVID-19. The genes are TRBV7-2 and TRBJ1-2, with D perhaps TRBD1 (6 bases). The sequenced sample was peripheral blood. The CDR3 sequence: CASSLEGQRNYGYTF. The CDR3 coding sequence is TGTGCCAGCAGCTTAGAAGGACAGAGAAACTATGGCTACACCTTC.